The TCR beta chain under discussion was sequenced for a study of human thymus T cells. The V and J ends lost 0 bases and 4 bases, in that order; junction bases with no gene match: 7. CDR1 is MGHDK and CDR2 is SYGVNS in the germline V gene. The CDR3 totals 17 residues. Concerning this clone itself: Its antigen is currently unknown.

Produced via immunoSEQ multiplex PCR; TCRdb's table is partial and in-frame only. Of tens of thousands of clones listed, 85% to 95% are singletons. Study-wide findings and caveats: Thymic and blood repertoires appeared to display a bias in their usage of V and J genes.

During corrective heart surgery, resections were taken, and the thymus tissue came from them. Donors were healthy Finnish infants having corrective surgery for congenital heart defects. The sample taken for sequencing was thymus tissue. V and J are TRBV25-1 and TRBJ2-2, with TRBD1 matching over 8 bases. The source of this sequence is a girl in the first two years of life with a congenital heart defect but otherwise immunologically healthy. CDR3 residues: CASSEYGTGVGTGELFF. The CDR3 bases are TGTGCCAGCAGTGAATACGGGACAGGAGTCGGCACCGGGGAGCTGTTTTTT.